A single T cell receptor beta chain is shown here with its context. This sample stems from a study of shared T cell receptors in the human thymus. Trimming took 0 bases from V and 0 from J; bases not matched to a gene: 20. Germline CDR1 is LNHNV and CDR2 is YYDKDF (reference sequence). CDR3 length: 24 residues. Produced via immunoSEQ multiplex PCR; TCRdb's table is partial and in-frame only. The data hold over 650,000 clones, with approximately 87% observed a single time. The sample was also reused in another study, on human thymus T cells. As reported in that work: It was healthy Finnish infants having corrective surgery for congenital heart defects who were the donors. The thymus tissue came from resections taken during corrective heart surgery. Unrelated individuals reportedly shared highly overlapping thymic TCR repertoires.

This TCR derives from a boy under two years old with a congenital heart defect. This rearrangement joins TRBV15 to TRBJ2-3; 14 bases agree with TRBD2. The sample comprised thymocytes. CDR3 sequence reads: CATSRDLYSAGLAGVGTSTDTQYF. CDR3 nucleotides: TGTGCCACCAGCAGAGACTTATACAGCGCGGGACTAGCGGGAGTTGGGACTAGCACAGATACGCAGTATTTT.